The 6 T cell receptor beta chains given below trace back to one sample, sequenced in a study of T cells after yellow fever vaccination. TCRdb analysed the 5' RACE reads with MiXCR anew, one entry per CDR3 protein. Of around 300,000 distinct CDR3 sequences in the sample, 4% to 5.5% were seen once. The specimen comprised PBMCs, sampled 15 days after the yellow fever booster vaccination. Receptors originate from a man younger than 35 who received the YFV17D yellow fever vaccine.

This clonotype was counted many times. The rearrangement uses TRBV6-6 and TRBJ1-5; D possibly corresponds to TRBD1 (5 bases). V was cut by 6 bases and J by 0 bases, with 18 bases left in between. In germline, CDR1 is MNHNY, CDR2 SVGAGI (reference sequence). The CDR3 consists of 17 residues. CDR3 bases: TGTGCCAGCAGCCTCCCCCGGGACTTAAGTAGCAATCAGCCCCAGCATTTT. It specifies CASSLPRDLSSNQPQHF.

In this sample, this clonotype turned up many times. The V and J genes are TRBV12-3 or TRBV12-4 and TRBJ2-3, with D possibly TRBD2 on 5 matching bases. The CDR3 length is 16 residues. The V end lost 1 base, the J end lost 4 bases, and 15 bases lay between the germline ends. This CDR3 is CASSLGYEGGSDTQYF. In DNA, the CDR3 is TGTGCCAGCAGTTTAGGATATGAAGGAGGATCAGATACGCAGTATTTT.

This clonotype has only a few counts. The rearrangement links TRBV7-2 to TRBJ1-2; D not certain. The V and J ends lost 1 base and 8 bases respectively, with 17 bases between them. The CDR3 has 15 amino acids. Per the germline V gene, CDR1 is SGHTA and CDR2 is FQGNSA. For the CDR3, the DNA is TGTGCCAGCAGCTTAGTGGGCACCGATGGAGGAGGCTACACCTTC. Its translation: CASSLVGTDGGGYTF.

This clonotype was observed a handful of times. The genes are TRBV30 and TRBJ1-2; 7 nucleotides line up with TRBD1. Losses at the gene ends were 1 base for V and 7 bases for J; bases not matched to a gene: 12. The CDR3 has 15 residues. Germline V gene sequence: CDR1 GTSNPN, CDR2 SVGIG (reference sequence). CDR3 sequence (DNA): TGTGCCTGGAGTGCTGGGAGGGGGCGAGGGGTTGGCTACACCTTC. As protein: CAWSAGRGRGVGYTF.

This clonotype was seen ten or more times. The J gene is TRBJ1-2, the V gene TRBV20-1; the D is unclear. V lost 3 bases and J lost 2, with 16 bases in between. This CDR3 spans 15 amino acids. The germline V gene has CDR1 DFQATT and CDR2 SNEGSKA (reference sequence). CDR3 residues: CSASLHPSANYGYTF. The CDR3 bases are TGCAGTGCTAGTTTACACCCCAGCGCCAACTATGGCTACACCTTC.

This clonotype was seen ten or more times. The genes are TRBV6-5 and TRBJ1-5, with D maybe TRBD1 (5 bases). This CDR3 contains 13 residues. Trimming left V 2 bases short and J 6 bases short, with 8 bases between. CDR1 MNHEY and CDR2 SVGAGI come from the germline V gene. CDR3 nucleotides: TGTGCCAGCAGTTACGGCGGGGGTCAGCCCCAGCATTTT. This codes for CASSYGGGQPQHF.